The 29 T cell receptor beta chains below all came from one sample that was sequenced in a study of OX40 agonist ivuxolimab in advanced cancers. The library relied on the immunoSEQ multiplex PCR assay. TCRdb re-hosts the immuneACCESS table, in-frame sequences only. Its copies lack some clones; in the studies checked, an unresolved V gene accounts for under half of them, and the cause for the rest is not known. Here the sample has 85,000 to 100,000 clones; approximately 95% occur a single time. The ten biggest clones cover roughly 0.17% of the sample. The source material was CD4+ or CD8+ T cells sorted from blood, sampled in a trial of the OX40 agonist ivuxolimab. Every receptor here comes from an adult with an advanced solid tumor such as melanoma, head and neck, liver or kidney cancer.

Only a few counts were recorded for this clone. The rearrangement uses TRBV19 and TRBJ2-3; 7 bases map to TRBD1. In germline, CDR1 is LNHDA, CDR2 SQIVND (reference sequence). V shed 5 bases and J 3 bases; nucleotides not matched to a gene: 2. This CDR3 spans 13 amino acids. CDR3 loop: CASSAQGTDTQYF. CDR3 bases: TGTGCCAGTAGTGCACAGGGGACAGATACGCAGTATTTT.

The CDR3 is CASSIDAGFDEQYF. In DNA form, the CDR3 reads TGTGCCAGTAGTATAGATGCAGGGTTCGACGAGCAGTACTTC. The chain employs TRBV19 and TRBJ2-5, with a weak D call TRBD1 (5 bases). The J call may not be correct, given that the DNA end is closer to TRBJ2-7. CDR3 length: 14 residues. Germline V lookup: CDR1 LNHDA, CDR2 SQIVND (reference sequence).

The gene calls are TRBV5-1 and TRBJ2-7, with 7 bases matching TRBD1. Germline CDR1 SGHRS, CDR2 YFSETQ. The CDR3 totals 14 residues. J gave up 7 bases and V 0 bases, and 7 bases lay outside the gene matches. The chain's CDR3 is CASSLGQGGYEQYF. CDR3 bases: TGCGCCAGCAGCTTGGGACAGGGCGGATATGAGCAGTACTTC.

V usage is TRBV4-3 and J usage is TRBJ1-5; no firm D call. Germline V gene data show CDR1 as LGHNA and CDR2 as YSLEER. V shed 0 bases and J shed 5 bases, with 14 bases lying between them. The CDR3 extends over 16 amino acids. Written as DNA, the CDR3 is TGCGCCAGCAGCCAAGATAGTTTCGCCGGGGATCAGCCCCAGCATTTT. This sequence encodes CASSQDSFAGDQPQHF.

This chain joins TRBV30 and TRBJ1-3; D gene uncertain. From germline, CDR1 is GTSNPN and CDR2 SVGIG (reference sequence). CDR3 length: 12 residues. V lost 5 bases to trimming and J lost 0 bases, with 5 bases between them. CDR3 residues: CAWGPSGNTIYF. Written as DNA, the CDR3 is TGTGCCTGGGGACCCTCTGGAAACACCATATATTTT. The whole variable domain, remainder taken from reference TRBV30 and TRBJ1-3, is SQTIHQWPATLVQPVGSPLSLECTVEGTSNPNLYWYRQAAGRGLQLLFYSVGIGQISSEVPQNLSASRPQDRQFILSSKKLLLSDSGFYLCAWGPSGNTIYFGEGSWLTVV.

The chain has TRBV19 and TRBJ2-6; D remains unclear. CDR1 and CDR2 (germline): LNHDA, SQIVND (reference sequence). This CDR3 has 14 residues. With 8 bases removed from V and 2 bases from J, the gap between germline ends came to 10 bases. CDR3 amino acids: CASHTGAGANVLTF. CDR3 DNA: TGTGCCAGTCATACTGGGGCTGGGGCCAACGTCCTGACTTTC.

The genes are TRBV9 and TRBJ1-2, with a weak D call TRBD1 (6 bases). Germline CDR1 is SGDLS and CDR2 is YYNGEE. Trimming took off 0 bases at V and 2 bases at J, with 11 bases between the two ends. The CDR3 runs to 15 residues. This CDR3 reads CASSVDPGDNYGYTF. CDR3 DNA sequence: TGTGCCAGCAGCGTAGACCCAGGGGACAACTATGGCTACACCTTC.

This chain joins TRBV7-2 and TRBJ2-7; 8 bases fit TRBD2. Looked up from germline, CDR1 is SGHTA and CDR2 is FQGNSA. The CDR3 spans 16 residues. The J segment lost 7 bases and the V segment lost 5 bases, leaving 16 bases of the junction unmatched. The CDR3 loop reads CASSPSIAGPLGEQYF. The CDR3 DNA reads TGTGCCAGCAGCCCCTCCATAGCGGGGCCCCTGGGGGAGCAGTACTTC.

DNA for the CDR3: TGTGCCAGCAGCTTGGAGGACACTGAAGCTTTCTTT. Its translation: CASSLEDTEAFF. The chain uses TRBV5-5 and TRBJ1-1; D gene ambiguous. Germline lookup yields CDR1 SGHKS and CDR2 YYEKEE (reference sequence). Trimming left V 0 bases short and J 3 bases short, with 3 bases between. This CDR3 has 12 amino acids.

The rearrangement uses TRBV10-2 and TRBJ1-3; no clear D gene. Germline V gene data show CDR1 as WSHSY and CDR2 as SAAADI. CDR3 size: 14 residues. Trimming stripped 6 bases from V and 2 bases from J, with 11 bases between. CDR3 nucleotides: TGCGCCAGCAGCCCATCAATACCTGGAAACACCATATATTTT. This encodes CASSPSIPGNTIYF.

This clone occurred a few times. This rearrangement joins TRBV19 to TRBJ1-2; TRBD1 matches at 7 bases. V trimming: 6 bases; J trimming: 4 bases; junction bases outside the gene matches: 11. The CDR3 spans 15 residues. Germline CDR1 and CDR2: LNHDA and SQIVND (reference sequence). CDR3 DNA: TGTGCCAGTAGCAGGGGAACAGGGGACTCCTATGGCTACACCTTC. Its protein is CASSRGTGDSYGYTF.

The chain is built from TRBV21-1 and TRBJ2-4; the tabulated D call, TRBD1, remains unverified against the DNA. TRBV21-1 is deemed a pseudogene. The CDR3 is made up of 17 amino acids. The CDR3 DNA reads as TGTGCCAGCATTTCTGGGCAGATAGATATAGCCAAAAACATTCAGTACTTC. Protein sequence: CASISGQIDIAKNIQYF.

This CDR3 is CAISEGALSTDTQYF. The CDR3 DNA is TGTGCCATCAGTGAGGGGGCTCTTAGCACAGATACGCAGTATTTT. The chain combines TRBV10-3 with TRBJ2-3, with D possibly TRBD1 on 5 matching bases. Per the germline V gene, CDR1 is ENHRY and CDR2 is SYGVKD. The CDR3 has 15 amino acids. Trimming removed 2 bases from V and 0 bases from J, with 9 bases in between.

V gene TRBV6-1 combines with J gene TRBJ2-7; TRBD2 is a possible D gene (6 bases). From germline, CDR1 is MNHNS and CDR2 SASEGT. The CDR3 covers 13 residues. The V end was cut by 7 bases, the J end by 2 bases, with 12 bases between. CDR3 nucleotide sequence: TGTGCCAGCAAATGGGGGGTCGCCTACGAGCAGTACTTC. Protein product: CASKWGVAYEQYF.

V gene TRBV30 combines with J gene TRBJ2-1; 8 nucleotides agree with TRBD1. Germline V lookup: CDR1 GTSNPN, CDR2 SVGIG (reference sequence). Trimming removed 1 base from V and 4 bases from J; junction bases left unmatched: 3. The length of the CDR3 is 14 residues. The CDR3 protein is CAWSGTGQYNEQFF. In nucleotides, the CDR3 is TGTGCCTGGAGTGGGACAGGGCAGTACAATGAGCAGTTCTTC.

A single count supports this clone. This chain links TRBV5-1 with TRBJ1-2, with TRBD1 identical over 8 bases. There are 15 residues in the CDR3. J was trimmed by 2 bases and V by 0 bases; bases with no gene match: 3. Germline V gene sequence: CDR1 SGHRS, CDR2 YFSETQ. CDR3 protein: CASSLGQGWNYGYTF. DNA for the CDR3: TGCGCCAGCAGCTTGGGACAGGGGTGGAACTATGGCTACACCTTC.

The V gene is TRBV27, the J gene TRBJ2-3, with 7 bases that match TRBD1. Germline-derived CDR1 and CDR2 are MNHEY and SMNVEV (reference sequence). The junction had 7 bases not matched to a gene; V was cut back by 7 bases and J by 0 bases. The CDR3 length is 15 residues. The CDR3 sequence is CASTPGGTSTDTQYF. The CDR3 coding sequence is TGTGCCAGCACTCCAGGGGGTACTAGCACAGATACGCAGTATTTT.

This chain joins TRBV29-1 and TRBJ1-5; 9 bases are shared with TRBD1. Trimming at V came to 6 bases and at J to 3 bases, leaving 6 bases not matched to a gene. The CDR3 length is 14 residues. CDR1 is SQVTM and CDR2 is ANQGSEA in the germline V gene. DNA for the CDR3: TGCAGCGTCCTCGACAGGGGGACCAATCAGCCCCAGCATTTT. Its protein is CSVLDRGTNQPQHF. The full variable domain, rest sourced from reference TRBV29-1 and TRBJ1-5, is SAVISQKPSRDICQRGTSLTIQCQVDSQVTMMFWYRQQPGQSLTLIATANQGSEATYESGFVIDKFPISRPNLTFSTLTVSNMSPEDSSIYLCSVLDRGTNQPQHFGDGTRLSIL.

The chain has TRBV6-5 and TRBJ1-1; D unresolved. V dropped 3 bases and J dropped 6 bases, with 14 bases sitting between them. Germline V lookup: CDR1 MNHEY, CDR2 SVGAGI. The CDR3 runs to 14 residues. The CDR3 reads CASSYQAVPPEAFF. Here the CDR3 DNA reads TGTGCCAGCAGTTATCAAGCAGTCCCACCTGAAGCTTTCTTT.

The rearrangement uses TRBV13 and TRBJ1-4, with no clear D. V lost 5 bases and J lost 0, with 10 bases in between. CDR1 PRHDT and CDR2 FYEKMQ come from the germline V gene (reference sequence). This CDR3 is built from 15 residues. DNA for the CDR3: TGTGCCAGCAGCATTTCTGGGGCAACTAATGAAAAACTGTTTTTT. Amino acid sequence: CASSISGATNEKLFF.

The rearrangement links TRBV5-6 to TRBJ1-1, with 8 bases identical to TRBD1. CDR1 and CDR2 from the germline V gene are SGHDT and YYEEEE. The CDR3 covers 17 residues. V was pared by 2 bases and J by 5 bases, with 14 bases of the junction left unmatched. Here the CDR3 DNA reads TGTGCCAGCAGCTTACCGGGACAGGCACCTGGGGAGACTGAAGCTTTCTTT. Protein: CASSLPGQAPGETEAFF.

The rearrangement joins TRBV5-1 to TRBJ2-5; TRBD1 matches 11 bases. This CDR3 is built from 17 residues. Trimming took 4 bases from V and 0 from J; bases not matched to a gene: 8. CDR1 is SGHRS and CDR2 is YFSETQ in the germline V gene. CDR3 sequence: CASSLRTGGADQETQYF. In DNA, the CDR3 is TGCGCCAGCAGCCTTCGGACAGGGGGCGCTGACCAAGAGACCCAGTACTTC. Using reference TRBV5-1 and TRBJ2-5 for the parts outside the CDR3, the full variable domain is KAGVTQTPRYLIKTRGQQVTLSCSPISGHRSVSWYQQTPGQGLQFLFEYFSETQRNKGNFPGRFSGRQFSNSRSEMNVSTLELGDSALYLCASSLRTGGADQETQYFGPGTRLLVL.

This chain connects TRBV7-2 to TRBJ2-5; TRBD2 is a possible D gene (5 bases). CDR1 SGHTA and CDR2 FQGNSA come from the germline V gene. The V and J ends lost 0 bases and 4 bases respectively, with 6 bases between them. The CDR3 totals 13 residues. For the CDR3, the DNA is TGTGCCAGCAGCTTAGCGGGAGCAGAGACCCAGTACTTC. Amino acid sequence: CASSLAGAETQYF.

This clone was found once. Other DNA sequences from this sample encode an identical CDR3 as well. The chain is built from TRBV2 and TRBJ2-3, with D unclear. Germline V gene lookup returns CDR1 SNHLY and CDR2 FYNNEI. Trimming removed 6 bases at V and 2 bases at J, with 9 bases between. The CDR3 spans 13 residues. The CDR3 region has the DNA TGTGCCAGCAGCCCCCCTTACACAGATACGCAGTATTTT. This sequence encodes CASSPPYTDTQYF.

The J gene is TRBJ2-3, the V gene TRBV6-6; 8 bases align to TRBD2. Germline V CDR1 and CDR2: MNHNY, SVGAGI (reference sequence). Trimming took 5 bases from V and 3 from J; bases not matched to a gene: 4. The CDR3 loop spans 14 amino acids. CDR3 sequence reads: CASSSGRGTDTQYF. As DNA, the CDR3 is TGTGCCAGCAGTAGCGGGAGAGGGACAGATACGCAGTATTTT.

This clone was seen a few times. CDR3 nucleotide sequence: TGTGCCAGCAGCTTCGACTACGAGCAGTACTTC. This sequence encodes CASSFDYEQYF. The genes are TRBV5-6 and TRBJ2-7; D remains unclear. Trimming stripped 2 bases from V and 3 bases from J, with 3 bases between. This CDR3 comprises 11 residues. Germline CDR1 and CDR2: SGHDT and YYEEEE.

This chain connects TRBV18 to TRBJ2-1; weak D call: TRBD2 (7 bases). CDR3 length: 14 residues. Trimming pared 8 bases from V and 6 bases from J, leaving 17 bases between. Germline values: CDR1 KGHSH, CDR2 LQKENI. The CDR3 protein is CASQREVGGNEQFF. Here the CDR3 DNA reads TGTGCCAGCCAACGGGAGGTAGGGGGCAATGAGCAGTTCTTC.

This chain uses TRBV7-9 with TRBJ2-4; D gene ambiguous. This CDR3 has 12 amino acids. Germline loops: CDR1 SEHNR, CDR2 FQNEAQ (reference sequence). Trimming cost V 5 bases and J 9 bases, with 11 bases left between them. CDR3 sequence reads: CASSPLDRIQYF. The CDR3, as DNA: TGTGCCAGCAGCCCCCTTGACCGCATTCAGTACTTC.

The V call is TRBV7-6, the J call TRBJ2-1, with D perhaps assigned TRBD1 or TRBD2 (5 bases each). Germline V gene sequence: CDR1 SGHVS, CDR2 FNYEAQ. The V gene lost 3 bases and the J gene lost 2 bases, with 17 bases spanning the gap. The CDR3 has 17 amino acids. CDR3 region: CASSFKASTGPYNEQFF. The CDR3 nucleotides read TGTGCCAGCAGCTTCAAAGCCAGCACGGGGCCCTACAATGAGCAGTTCTTC.